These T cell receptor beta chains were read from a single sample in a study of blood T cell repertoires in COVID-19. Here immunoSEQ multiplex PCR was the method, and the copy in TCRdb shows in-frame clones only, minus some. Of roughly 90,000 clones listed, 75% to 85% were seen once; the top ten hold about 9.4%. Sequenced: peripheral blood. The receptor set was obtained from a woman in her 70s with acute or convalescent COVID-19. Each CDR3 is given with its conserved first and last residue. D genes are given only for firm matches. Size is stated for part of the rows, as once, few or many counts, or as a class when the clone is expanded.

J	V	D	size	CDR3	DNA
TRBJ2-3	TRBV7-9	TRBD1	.	CASIRDRAADTQYF	TGTGCCAGCATCCGGGACAGGGCTGCAGATACGCAGTATTTT
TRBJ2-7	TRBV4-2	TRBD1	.	CASSQVGQGGHEQYF	TGTGCCAGCAGCCAAGTTGGACAGGGCGGCCACGAGCAGTACTTC
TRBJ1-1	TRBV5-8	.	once	CASSLDRGLAEAFF	TGTGCCAGCAGCTTGGATCGGGGATTGGCTGAAGCTTTCTTT
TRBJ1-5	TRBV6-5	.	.	CASSRQRDSNQPQHF	TGTGCCAGCAGTCGTCAGAGGGATAGCAATCAGCCCCAGCATTTT
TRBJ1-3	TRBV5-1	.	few	CASSEQSGNTIYF	TGCGCCAGCAGCGAACAGTCTGGAAACACCATATATTTT
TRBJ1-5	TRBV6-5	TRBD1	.	CASRGQFNQPQHF	TGTGCCAGCAGGGGACAGTTCAATCAGCCCCAGCATTTT
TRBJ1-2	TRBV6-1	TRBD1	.	CASSESGDRGQYGYTF	TGTGCCAGCAGTGAATCGGGGGACAGGGGACAATATGGCTACACCTTC
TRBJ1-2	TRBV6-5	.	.	CASSAGFSDYGYTF	TGTGCCAGCTCAGCAGGGTTCTCGGACTATGGCTACACCTTC
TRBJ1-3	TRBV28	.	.	CASSLVQGSAGNTIYF	TGTGCCAGCAGTTTGGTTCAGGGGAGCGCTGGAAACACCATATATTTT
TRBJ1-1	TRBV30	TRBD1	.	CAWSSGQGVTEAFF	TGTGCCTGGAGCTCGGGACAGGGTGTGACTGAAGCTTTCTTT
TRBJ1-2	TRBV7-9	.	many	CASSEENYGYTF	TGTGCCAGCAGCGAGGAGAACTATGGCTACACCTTC
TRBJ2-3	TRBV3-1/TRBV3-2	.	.	CASSQDLGVQSTDTQYF	TGTGCCAGCAGCCAAGACCTCGGGGTCCAAAGCACAGATACGCAGTATTTT
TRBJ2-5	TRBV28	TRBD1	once	CASSSWTGVMETQYF	TGTGCCAGCAGTTCATGGACAGGGGTAATGGAGACCCAGTACTTC